This T cell receptor (beta chain) emerged from a study of cytomegalovirus exposure and HLA in healthy donors. Study results and caveats: In a later analysis, about 17,000 TCR beta sequences were associated with HLA alleles at 0.05 false discovery rate. Despite most TCR sequences being rare, some public TCRs occurred in many donors. Per a prior analysis, the majority of TCR beta V segments were productive roughly 87% or roughly 30% of the time. The study listed under 200 cytomegalovirus-associated TCR beta chains.

The CDR3 is 13 amino acids. Germline values: CDR1 GTSNPN, CDR2 SVGIG (reference sequence). The V end lost 0 bases, the J end lost 5 bases, and 7 bases lay between the germline ends. In the case of this clone: What it binds is not known.

Primers for the PCR totalled 60 Vbeta and 13 Jbeta. Generated by immunoSEQ multiplex PCR, the TCRdb table keeps only in-frame clones and is missing some. Among around 130,000 clones listed, roughly 80% were seen once. Sequenced input: PBMCs. This TCR derives from a male donor in good health and CMV-seronegative. The rearrangement uses TRBV30 and TRBJ1-4, with D hard to call. The CDR3 DNA is TGTGCCTGGAGTGTAATCGGGAATGAAAAACTGTTTTTT. It codes for CAWSVIGNEKLFF.